This is a list of T cell receptor beta chains from one sample in a study of T-cell memory formation after mild COVID-19. TCRdb processed the 5' RACE reads anew with MiXCR; each CDR3 protein has one entry. The profile covers about 360,000 distinct CDR3 sequences, with under 15% appearing a single time and around 21% taken by the ten largest. Sequencing was done on a sample of PBMCs or a T cell subset sorted from them (not recorded which). The receptors come from a man younger than 35 who had mild COVID-19 (a few samples of this study predate the infection). Cell type and time point are not known. CDR3s include the opening cysteine and the closing phenylalanine or tryptophan. D genes are given only for firm matches. Expanded clones get a size class; other rows say once, few or many, or leave the size out.

d_gene | abundance | j_gene | v_gene | CDR3nt | CDR3aa
TRBD1 | few | TRBJ2-7 | TRBV7-2 | TGTGCCAGCAGCTTGGACAGGGTGTCGTACGAGCAGTACTTC | CASSLDRVSYEQYF
- | few | TRBJ2-2 | TRBV6-6 | TGTGCCAGCAACAACGGGCCTACAGCATACACCGGGGAGCTGTTTTTT | CASNNGPTAYTGELFF
- | - | TRBJ2-5 | TRBV10-3 | TGTGCCACACTATCGACTGCCTCCCAAGAGACCCAGTACTTC | CATLSTASQETQYF
- | few | TRBJ2-1 | TRBV7-9 | TGTGCCAGCAGCTTAGGCTTCAATGAGCAGTTCTTC | CASSLGFNEQFF
- | few | TRBJ1-1 | TRBV3-1 | TGTGCCAGCAGCCTCAATGAGGGGCACGGCCGTGAAGCTTTCTTT | CASSLNEGHGREAFF
TRBD2 | - | TRBJ2-3 | TRBV7-2 | TGTGCCAGCAGCTTTAGGACTAGCGGAAACACAGATACGCAGTATTTT | CASSFRTSGNTDTQYF
- | - | TRBJ2-1 | TRBV5-1 | TGCGCCAGCAGCTTTACAGCCCGCAATGAGCAGTTCTTC | CASSFTARNEQFF
TRBD2 | once | TRBJ2-1 | TRBV5-5 | TGTGCCAGCAGCACCTCGGGACTAGCGGGGGCCAGCTCCTACAATGAGCAGTTCTTC | CASSTSGLAGASSYNEQFF
TRBD2 | - | TRBJ2-3 | TRBV5-4 | TGTGCCAGCAGGCCGTCGGGGGGGGCCCCAGATACGCAGTATTTT | CASRPSGGAPDTQYF
- | - | TRBJ2-2 | TRBV3-1 | TGTGCCAGCAGTTTTACTCCAGGGCACAACACCGGGGAGCTGTTTTTT | CASSFTPGHNTGELFF
- | - | TRBJ1-1 | TRBV4-1 | TGCGCCAGCAGCCATCCTCAGAACACTGAAGCTTTCTTT | CASSHPQNTEAFF